This note documents a single T cell receptor (beta chain) sequence. Antigen: not known. The sample is drawn from a study of T cell responses to AZD1222 COVID-19 vaccine. Points from the study as a whole: Baseline serostatus was positive in only five to seven AZD1222 recipients. Repertoires were obtained solely post-peak T cell response. White British donors predominated, females outnumbered males, and clonal diversity was possibly underestimated.

The CDR3 has 15 amino acids. V was shortened by 0 bases and J by 3 bases, with 12 bases between the two germline ends. The germline V gene has CDR1 SGHRS and CDR2 YFSETQ. The data were produced by immunoSEQ multiplex PCR, yet TCRdb's version contains in-frame clones alone and is incomplete. The top ten clones hold roughly 2.4% of a sample with just over 90,000 clones, 85% to 90% of them seen once. The analysis combined second doses at about 4 or about 12 weeks. V and J are TRBV5-1 and TRBJ1-1, with a weak D call TRBD1 (5 bases). This receptor was identified in an adult who received the AZD1222 COVID-19 vaccine. Sample: peripheral blood, taken 28 days after the second AZD1222 dose. The CDR3 loop reads CASSLGRVGDTEAFF. The CDR3 region has the DNA TGCGCCAGCAGCTTGGGCAGGGTGGGGGACACTGAAGCTTTCTTT.